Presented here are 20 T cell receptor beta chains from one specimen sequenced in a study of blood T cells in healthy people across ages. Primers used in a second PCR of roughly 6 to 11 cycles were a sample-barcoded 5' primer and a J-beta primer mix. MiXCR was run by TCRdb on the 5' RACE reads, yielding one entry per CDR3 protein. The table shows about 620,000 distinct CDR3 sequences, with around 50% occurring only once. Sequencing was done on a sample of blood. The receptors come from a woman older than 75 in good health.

Here the CDR3 reads CASSQGLAENYEQYF. The CDR3 DNA reads TGCGCCAGCAGCCAAGGACTAGCGGAGAATTACGAGCAGTACTTC. This sequence joins TRBV4-3 and TRBJ2-7; 9 bases agree with TRBD2. V lost 1 base and J lost 4; bases outside the gene matches: 5. This CDR3 spans 15 amino acids. Germline CDR1 LGHNA, CDR2 YSLEER.

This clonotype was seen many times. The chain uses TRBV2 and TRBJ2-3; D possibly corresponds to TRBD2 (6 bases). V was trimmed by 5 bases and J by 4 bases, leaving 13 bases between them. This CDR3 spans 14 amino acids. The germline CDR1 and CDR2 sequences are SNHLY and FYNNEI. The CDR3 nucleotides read TGTGCCAGCAGTTCCTCGACTAGTGCAGATACGCAGTATTTT. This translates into CASSSSTSADTQYF.

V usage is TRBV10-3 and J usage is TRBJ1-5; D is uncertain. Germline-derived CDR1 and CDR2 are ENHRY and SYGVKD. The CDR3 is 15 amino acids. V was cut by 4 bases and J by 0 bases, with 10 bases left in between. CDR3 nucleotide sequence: TGTGCCATCAGTGGAGCGAGTTATAGCAATCAGCCCCAGCATTTT. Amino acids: CAISGASYSNQPQHF.

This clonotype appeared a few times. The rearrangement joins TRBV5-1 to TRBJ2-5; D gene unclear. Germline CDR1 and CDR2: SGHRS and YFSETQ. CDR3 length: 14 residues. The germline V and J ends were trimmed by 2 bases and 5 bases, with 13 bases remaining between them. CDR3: CASSLGPVLETQYF. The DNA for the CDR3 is TGCGCCAGCAGCTTAGGTCCTGTGTTGGAGACCCAGTACTTC.

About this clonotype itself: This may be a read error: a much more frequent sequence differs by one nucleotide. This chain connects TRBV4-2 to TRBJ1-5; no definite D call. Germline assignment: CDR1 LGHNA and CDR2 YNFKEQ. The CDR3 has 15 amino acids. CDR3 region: CTSSQDLYSNQPQHF. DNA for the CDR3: TGTACCAGCAGCCAAGATTTGTATAGCAATCAGCCCCAGCATTTT.

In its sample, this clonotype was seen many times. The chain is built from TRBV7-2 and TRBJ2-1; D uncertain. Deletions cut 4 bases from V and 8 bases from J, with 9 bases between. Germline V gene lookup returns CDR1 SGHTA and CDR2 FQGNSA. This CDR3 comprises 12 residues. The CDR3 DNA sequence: TGTGCCAGCAGCTCGTCCGGGTATGAGCAGTTCTTC. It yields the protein CASSSSGYEQFF.

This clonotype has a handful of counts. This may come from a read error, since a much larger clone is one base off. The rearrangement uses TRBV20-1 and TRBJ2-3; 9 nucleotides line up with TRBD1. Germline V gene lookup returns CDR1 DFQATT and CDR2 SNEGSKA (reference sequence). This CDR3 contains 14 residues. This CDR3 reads CRTQGAVVTDTQYF. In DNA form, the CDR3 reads TGCAGAACACAGGGGGCTGTCGTGACAGATACGCAGTATTTT.

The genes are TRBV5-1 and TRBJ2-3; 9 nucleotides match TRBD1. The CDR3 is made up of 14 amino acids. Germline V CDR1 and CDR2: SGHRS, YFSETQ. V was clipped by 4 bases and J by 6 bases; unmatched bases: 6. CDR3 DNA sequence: TGCGCCAGCAGCGGACTACAGGGGGCTGATACGCAGTATTTT. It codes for CASSGLQGADTQYF.

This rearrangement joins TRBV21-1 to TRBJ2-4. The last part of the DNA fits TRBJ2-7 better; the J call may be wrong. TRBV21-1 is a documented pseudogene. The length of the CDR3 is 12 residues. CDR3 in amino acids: CASTTGTVEQYF. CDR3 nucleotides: TGTGCCAGCACCACAGGGACGGTCGAGCAGTACTTC.

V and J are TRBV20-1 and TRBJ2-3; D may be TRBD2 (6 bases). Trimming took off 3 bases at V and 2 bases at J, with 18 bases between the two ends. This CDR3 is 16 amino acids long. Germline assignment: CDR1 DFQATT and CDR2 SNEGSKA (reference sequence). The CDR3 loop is CSASGLSGLPTDTQYF. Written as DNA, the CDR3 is TGCAGTGCTAGCGGCCTCTCGGGACTTCCCACAGATACGCAGTATTTT.

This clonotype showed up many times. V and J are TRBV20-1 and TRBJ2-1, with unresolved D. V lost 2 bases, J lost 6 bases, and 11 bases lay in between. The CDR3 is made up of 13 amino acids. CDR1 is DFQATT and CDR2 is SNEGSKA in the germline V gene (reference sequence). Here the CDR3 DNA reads TGCAGTGCTAGATCAGGAGCGACCAATGAGCAGTTCTTC. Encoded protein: CSARSGATNEQFF.

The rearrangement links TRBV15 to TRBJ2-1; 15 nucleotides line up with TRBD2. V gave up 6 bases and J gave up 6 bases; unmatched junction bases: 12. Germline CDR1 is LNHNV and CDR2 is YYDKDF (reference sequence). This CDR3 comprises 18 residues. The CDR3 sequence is CATRTGLAGGTIVNEQFF. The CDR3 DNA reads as TGTGCCACCAGGACGGGACTAGCGGGAGGTACAATCGTCAATGAGCAGTTCTTC.

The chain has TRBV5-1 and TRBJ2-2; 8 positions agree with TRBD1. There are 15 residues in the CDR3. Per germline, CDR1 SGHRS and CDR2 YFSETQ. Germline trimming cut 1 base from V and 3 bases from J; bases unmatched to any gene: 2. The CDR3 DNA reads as TGCGCCAGCAGCTTGCCACAGGGGGACACCGGGGAGCTGTTTTTT. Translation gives CASSLPQGDTGELFF.

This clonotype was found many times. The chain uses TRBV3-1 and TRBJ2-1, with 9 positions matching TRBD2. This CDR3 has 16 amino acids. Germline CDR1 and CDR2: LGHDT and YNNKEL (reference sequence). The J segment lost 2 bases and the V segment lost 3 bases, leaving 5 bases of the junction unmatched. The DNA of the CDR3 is TGTGCCAGCAGCCAGCGGTCTAGCGGGACCTACAATGAGCAGTTCTTC. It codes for CASSQRSSGTYNEQFF.

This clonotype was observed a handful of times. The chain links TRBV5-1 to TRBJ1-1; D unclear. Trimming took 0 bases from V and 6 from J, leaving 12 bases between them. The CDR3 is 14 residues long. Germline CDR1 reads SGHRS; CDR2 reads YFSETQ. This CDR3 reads CASSLGSPLAEAFF. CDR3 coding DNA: TGCGCCAGCAGCTTGGGTTCCCCACTGGCTGAAGCTTTCTTT. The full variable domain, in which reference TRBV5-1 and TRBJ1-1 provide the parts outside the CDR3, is KAGVTQTPRYLIKTRGQQVTLSCSPISGHRSVSWYQQTPGQGLQFLFEYFSETQRNKGNFPGRFSGRQFSNSRSEMNVSTLELGDSALYLCASSLGSPLAEAFFGQGTRLTVV.

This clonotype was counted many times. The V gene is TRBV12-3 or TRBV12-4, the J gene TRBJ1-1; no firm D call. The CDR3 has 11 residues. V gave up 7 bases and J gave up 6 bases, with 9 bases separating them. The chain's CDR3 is CASKFVAEAFF. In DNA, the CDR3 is TGTGCCAGCAAATTTGTCGCTGAAGCTTTCTTT.

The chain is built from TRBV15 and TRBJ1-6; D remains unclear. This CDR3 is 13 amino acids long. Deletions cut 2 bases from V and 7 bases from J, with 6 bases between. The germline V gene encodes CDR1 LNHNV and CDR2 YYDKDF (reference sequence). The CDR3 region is CATSRSDNSPLHF. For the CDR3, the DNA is TGTGCCACCAGCAGATCCGACAATTCACCCCTCCACTTT.

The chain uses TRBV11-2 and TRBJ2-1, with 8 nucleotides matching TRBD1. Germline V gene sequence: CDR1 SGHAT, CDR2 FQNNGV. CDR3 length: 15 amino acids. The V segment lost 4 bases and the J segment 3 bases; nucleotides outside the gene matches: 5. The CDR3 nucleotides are TGTGCCAGCAGCTACTACAGGGGGTTCTACAATGAGCAGTTCTTC. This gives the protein CASSYYRGFYNEQFF.

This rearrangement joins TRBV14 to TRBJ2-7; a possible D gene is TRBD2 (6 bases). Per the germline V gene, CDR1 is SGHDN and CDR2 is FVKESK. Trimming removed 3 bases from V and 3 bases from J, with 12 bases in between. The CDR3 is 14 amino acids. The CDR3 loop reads CASSHAGSFYEQYF. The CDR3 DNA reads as TGTGCCAGCAGCCACGCCGGGAGCTTCTACGAGCAGTACTTC.

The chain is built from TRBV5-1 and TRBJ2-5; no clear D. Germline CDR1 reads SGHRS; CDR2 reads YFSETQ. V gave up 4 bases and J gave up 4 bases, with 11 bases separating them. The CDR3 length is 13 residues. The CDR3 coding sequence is TGCGCCAGCAGCGTGGACCCCTCAGAGACCCAGTACTTC. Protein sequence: CASSVDPSETQYF.